This record concerns one TCR beta chain sequence. Its antigen is undetermined. TCRdb called the 5' RACE reads again in MiXCR, with one record for every CDR3 protein. The sample has about 890,000 distinct CDR3 sequences, over 9% seen once. This CDR3 has 16 residues. V was clipped by 4 bases and J by 9 bases; unmatched bases: 16. Germline CDR1 and CDR2: LNHDA and SQIVND (reference sequence). This specimen comes from a study of identical twins. The study, taken as a whole, reports: Excess sharing between twins was weaker in beta out-of-frame sequences.

This sample also belongs to another study, concerning yellow fever vaccine responses in identical twins.

The source of this sequence is a woman between 18 and 29 years old in good health. This rearrangement joins TRBV19 to TRBJ2-5; 8 bases align to TRBD2. The sequenced material came from PBMCs. CDR3 coding DNA: TGTGCCAGTAGTACACCGAAGGGGACTAGGACGGTACCCCAGTACTTC. Its protein is CASSTPKGTRTVPQYF.